This TCR beta chain was recovered during a study of human T cells and chemical hapten exposure. Time point noted: pre-sensitization, week 0. The treatment here: therapeutic diphenylcyclopropenone sensitization with weekly scalp DPC. This clonotype was observed many times. Its antigen is currently unknown. Study-level results: Expanded TCRs showed more large CDR3 clusters than pre-sensitization or healthy control sets. With regard to DPC sensitization, TCRs above 1 in 1000 frequency did not change. Donor immune responses may differ from healthy people's, since all donors had alopecia.

Unique molecular identifiers were affixed to discrete cDNA molecules within the library. One entry per CDR3 protein, called by TCRdb with MiXCR from the RACE reads. This sample has about 300,000 distinct CDR3 sequences; about 5% occur once, and the top ten carry roughly 8.2%. The sequence was obtained from a woman between 18 and 29 years old with alopecia areata. Some clones in this sample may be carry-over from other donors' samples. Sequenced here: whole blood, sampled in connection with sensitization to the hapten diphenylcyclopropenone (DPC).

CDR3 amino acids: CASSPRQGYGNTIYF. CDR3 DNA: TGCGCCAGCAGCCCTCGACAGGGATATGGAAACACCATATATTTT. The chain combines TRBV4-3 with TRBJ1-3; 7 bases map to TRBD1. V lost 4 bases and J lost 3; bases outside the gene matches: 6. The CDR3 runs 15 residues. Germline V lookup: CDR1 LGHNA, CDR2 YSLEER.